This T cell receptor beta chain emerged from a study of T cells in Graves' hyperthyroidism and ophthalmopathy. This clonotype was recorded a few times. Antigen: not known. Per germline, CDR1 SGHNT and CDR2 YENEEA. There are 13 residues in the CDR3. The germline V and J ends were trimmed by 2 bases and 9 bases, with 11 bases remaining between them. RNA transcripts provided the source from which TCR beta CDR3 regions were amplified. First-round RT-PCR of the TCR CDR3 relied on the HTBI primer set. TCRdb fed the multiplex PCR reads into MiXCR, producing one record per CDR3 protein. The sample yields 640,000 or so distinct CDR3 sequences, approximately 14% seen once. Disease duration was under 3 months in the ophthalmopathy patients, who also had a Clinical Activity Score of at least 3 and a NOSPECS grade of at least 4. The PBMCs were sourced from fresh peripheral blood (approximately 10 ml). Overall study findings and caveats: The majority of expanded thyroid clonotypes above 0.001 also appeared in blood. It was a median around 6 months before onset that the model predicted ophthalmopathy.

This receptor was identified in a young woman with Graves' ophthalmopathy. The J gene is TRBJ2-1, the V gene TRBV11-3; D tentatively reads TRBD1 or TRBD2 (6 bases each). Sequencing was performed on blood. The CDR3 loop reads CASSLRGPLEQFF. CDR3 in DNA: TGTGCCAGCAGCTTACGGGGGCCCCTTGAGCAGTTCTTC. The whole variable domain, filled in from reference TRBV11-3 and TRBJ2-1, reads EAGVVQSPRYKIIEKKQPVAFWCNPISGHNTLYWYLQNLGQGPELLIRYENEEAVDDSQLPKDRFSAERLKGVDSTLKIQPAELGDSAVYLCASSLRGPLEQFFGPGTRLTVL.